This T cell receptor (beta chain) is drawn from a study of T cell responses to AZD1222 COVID-19 vaccine (dated by TCRdb to the early 2020s). About the full investigation: A total of about 250 trial participants underwent TCR sequencing, of whom 207 had received two doses of AZD1222 and roughly 26 had received two doses of the MenACWY control vaccine. Trial participants were enrolled by age into subgroups of 18-55, 56-69 and 70-plus years, and about 150, 27 and 61 TCR-sequenced participants, respectively, were included in these subgroups. General study outcomes and caveats: Spike-specific TCR breadth and depth rose significantly after two AZD1222 doses compared with day 0 and with MenACWY recipients. Reportedly, close to half of the unique spike-specific TCRs recognized epitopes lying outside the regions that are mutated in the B.1.351 and B.1.1.7 variants. Vaccine-associated CD4 TCRs spanned the whole spike protein, with dominant responses in regions 160-218 and 743-854. Participants were mostly white British and included more females than males, and it was suggested by the authors that clonal diversity may have been underestimated. Conclusions about previously exposed vaccinees are limited, since just a handful of AZD1222 recipients were seropositive for SARS-CoV-2 at baseline. Because no samples from the day 14 peak response were available, repertoires could be characterized only after the peak T cell response. In the small 56-69-year group, the increase in depth fell short of significance, most likely because of low power.

The CDR3 regions of human TCRbeta chains were analyzed by immunosequencing. Concerning the study's data processing: TCRs in the repertoires were matched against a reference library of SARS-CoV-2-specific TCRs that had been generated with the MIRA antigen-specificity platform. Breadth meant the fraction of unique TCRs that were SARS-CoV-2-associated, whereas depth meant the fraction of total T cells that were SARS-CoV-2-associated. Each spike-specific TCR was assigned to its reactive spike region and to a CD4 or CD8 class using the MIRA data. Log10-transformed breadth and depth values were compared by one-way ANOVA with Sidak's multiple comparisons tests. TCRdb took this table from immuneACCESS and kept in-frame rearrangements with V and J called. Such tables lack part of the clones; where checked against another copy, unresolved V genes explain under half of the gap, and the rest is unexplained. The DNA gave D and trimming, while V, J and clone size come from that table. The sample profile shows over 150,000 clones; 85% to 95% of them were found once. Under 1.1% of the sample rests with the top ten.

On this clone: It lacks a known antigen. No base-level quality is on record; no much larger clone is a single base apart.

Per the publication, the time point label means: about 28 days (+/-7) after the second vaccine dose. The treatment or condition label of this sample denotes: meningococcal conjugate vaccine given as trial control. Vaccinee samples were obtained from the UK trials COV001 and COV002, which included a single-blind randomized controlled phase 2/3 trial of AZD1222 (ChAdOx1 nCoV-19) in healthy adults. For TCRbeta chain sequencing, PBMC samples were collected from trial participants at day 0 and at day 28 after the second dose. The cysteine opens and the phenylalanine closes a CDR3 of 14 amino acids. The entry retains the CDR3 DNA only, 42 bases that are in frame from base 1. Sequences SGHTA (CDR1) and FQGNSA (CDR2) are obtained from the germline V gene. Trimming removed 5 bases from V and 12 bases from J, leaving 20 bases between the germline ends.

This chain joins TRBV7-2 to TRBJ1-5; a weak D assignment points to TRBD1 (5 bases agree). This TCR came from an adult who received the MenACWY meningococcal vaccine as a control. The specimen comprised peripheral blood, sampled 28 days after the second dose of the MenACWY control vaccine. The DNA sequence is TGTGCCAGCAGCCCGACAGCGATTAATCGGGGCCAGCATTTT. This sequence encodes CASSPTAINRGQHF.